This T cell receptor (beta chain) was recovered during a study of blood T cells in healthy people across ages. Ten or more counts support this clonotype. Trimming removed 3 bases from V and 0 bases from J, with 7 bases in between. The CDR3 contains 14 residues. The germline gives CDR1 SGHTA, CDR2 FQGTGA. A sample-barcoded 5' primer and a J-beta primer mix were used in a second PCR of about 6 to 12 cycles. Via MiXCR, TCRdb re-called the 5' RACE reads, giving one row per CDR3 protein. The sample gives about 930,000 distinct CDR3 sequences, around 29% of which show up once; roughly 10% is in the top ten. This sample also appeared in a second study, on T cells of mothers and their children.

The sequence was obtained from a woman aged 40 to 55 in good health. Sequences were obtained from blood. The chain combines TRBV7-3 with TRBJ2-3; D not resolved. The CDR3 sequence: CASSFPPSTDTQYF. In DNA, the CDR3 is TGTGCCAGCAGCTTCCCCCCTAGCACAGATACGCAGTATTTT.